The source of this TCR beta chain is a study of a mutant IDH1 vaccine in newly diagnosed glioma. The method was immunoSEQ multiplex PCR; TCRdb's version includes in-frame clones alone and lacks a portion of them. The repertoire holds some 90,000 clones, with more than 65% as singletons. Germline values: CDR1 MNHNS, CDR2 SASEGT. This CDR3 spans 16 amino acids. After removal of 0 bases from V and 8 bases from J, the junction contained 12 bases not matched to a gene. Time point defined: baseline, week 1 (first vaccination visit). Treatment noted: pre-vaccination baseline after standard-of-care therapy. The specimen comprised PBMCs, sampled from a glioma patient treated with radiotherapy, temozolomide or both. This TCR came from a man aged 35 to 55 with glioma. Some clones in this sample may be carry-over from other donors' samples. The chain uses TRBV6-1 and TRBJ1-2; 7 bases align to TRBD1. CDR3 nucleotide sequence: TGTGCCAGCAGTGAAGCGTCGGGCACTCGACAGGGAGGCTACACCTTC. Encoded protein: CASSEASGTRQGGYTF.